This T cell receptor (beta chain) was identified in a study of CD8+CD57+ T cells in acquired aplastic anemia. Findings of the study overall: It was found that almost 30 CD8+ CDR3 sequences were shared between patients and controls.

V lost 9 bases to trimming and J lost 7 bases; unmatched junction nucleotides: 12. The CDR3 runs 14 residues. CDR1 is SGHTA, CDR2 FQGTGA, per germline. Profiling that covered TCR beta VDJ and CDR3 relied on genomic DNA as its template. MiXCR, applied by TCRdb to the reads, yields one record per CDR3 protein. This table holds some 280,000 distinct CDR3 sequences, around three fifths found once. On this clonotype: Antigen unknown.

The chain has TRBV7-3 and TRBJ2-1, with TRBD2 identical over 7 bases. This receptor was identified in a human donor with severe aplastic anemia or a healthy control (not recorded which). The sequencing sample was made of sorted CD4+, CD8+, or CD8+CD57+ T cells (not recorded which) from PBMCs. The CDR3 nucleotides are TGTGCCAGTGGAACTGGCGGGAGCGCGAATGAGCAGTTCTTC. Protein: CASGTGGSANEQFF.